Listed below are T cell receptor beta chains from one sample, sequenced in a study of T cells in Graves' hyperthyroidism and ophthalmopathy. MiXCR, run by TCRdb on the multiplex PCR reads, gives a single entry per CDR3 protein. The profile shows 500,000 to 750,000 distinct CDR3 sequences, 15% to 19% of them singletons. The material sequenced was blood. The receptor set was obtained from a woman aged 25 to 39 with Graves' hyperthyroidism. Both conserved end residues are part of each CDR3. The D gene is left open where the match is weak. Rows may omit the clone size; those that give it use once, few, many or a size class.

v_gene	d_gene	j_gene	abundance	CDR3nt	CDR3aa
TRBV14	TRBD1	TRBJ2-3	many	TGTGCCAGCAGCTTAAGACAGGGGGGCCACACAGATACGCAGTATTTT	CASSLRQGGHTDTQYF
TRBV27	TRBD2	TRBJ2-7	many	TGTGCCAGCAGGCCTCAAACAGCGGGAGACGAGCAGTACTTC	CASRPQTAGDEQYF
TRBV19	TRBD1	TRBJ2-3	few	TGTGCCAGTAGTATCAGCCGGGGACAGGGTACAGATACGCAGTATTTT	CASSISRGQGTDTQYF
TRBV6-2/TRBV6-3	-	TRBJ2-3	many	TGTGCCACCCGATACGGGGCTATAGTCACAGATACGCAGTATTTT	CATRYGAIVTDTQYF
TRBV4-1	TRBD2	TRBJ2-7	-	TGCGCCAGCAGCCCAAAACGCTTACTAGCGGGAGAGAACGAGCAGTACTTC	CASSPKRLLAGENEQYF
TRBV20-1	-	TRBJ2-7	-	TGCAGTGCTAGAGATCATCGGGGTTTCTCCTACGAGCAGTACTTC	CSARDHRGFSYEQYF
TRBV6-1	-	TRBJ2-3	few	TGTGCCAGCAGGAGGGGACCCACAACTAGCACAGATACGCAGTATTTT	CASRRGPTTSTDTQYF
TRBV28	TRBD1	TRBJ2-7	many	TGTGCCAGCAGGCCGACAGGGTCATCCTACGAGCAGTACTTC	CASRPTGSSYEQYF
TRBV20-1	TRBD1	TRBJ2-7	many	TGCAGGAAAAGAAGGGGGCGCCTAGGATCCGCCTACGAGCAGTACTTC	CRKRRGRLGSAYEQYF
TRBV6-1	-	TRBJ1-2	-	TGTGCCAGCACCCGGGACGGGATTTATGGCTACACCTTC	CASTRDGIYGYTF
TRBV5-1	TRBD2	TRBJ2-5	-	TGCGCCAGAAGGACTAGCGGGAGCACAGGCCAAGAGACCCGGTACTTC	CARRTSGSTGQETRYF
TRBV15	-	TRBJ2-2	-	TGTGCCACCAGCAGAGACTTCCTCGGGAGCACCGGGGAGCTGTTTTTT	CATSRDFLGSTGELFF
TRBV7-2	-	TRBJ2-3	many	TGTGCCAGCAGCTTATTCGGGGGGCTAGGCACAGATACGCAGTATTTT	CASSLFGGLGTDTQYF
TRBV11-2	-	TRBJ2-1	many	TGTGCCAGCGCCTTCTCTGGTTCATGGGCCGTAAACAATGAGCAGTTCTTC	CASAFSGSWAVNNEQFF
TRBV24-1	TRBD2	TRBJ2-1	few	TGTGCCACCAGTCCATGGGGGGGGAATGAGCAGTTCTTC	CATSPWGGNEQFF
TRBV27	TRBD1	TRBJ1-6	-	TGTGCCAGCAGCCGCGGACAGGGTTATAATTCACCCCTCCACTTT	CASSRGQGYNSPLHF
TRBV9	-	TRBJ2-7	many	TGTGCCAGCAGCGTAGCGGCAGGGACCTACGAGCAGTACTTC	CASSVAAGTYEQYF
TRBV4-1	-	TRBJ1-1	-	TGCGCCAGCAGCCAAGGTGGAGAGCCGAACACTGAAGCTTTCTTT	CASSQGGEPNTEAFF
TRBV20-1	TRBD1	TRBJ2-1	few	TGCAGTGCTAGGAGGGGGCGGCGGGACAATGAGCAGTTCTTC	CSARRGRRDNEQFF
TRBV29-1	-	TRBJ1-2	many	TGCAGCGTTAACCAGGGCAGCAACATCTATGGCTACACCTTC	CSVNQGSNIYGYTF
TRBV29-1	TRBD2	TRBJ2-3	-	TGCAGCGTTTCCTCTGGGACTAGCGGGAGAATAGATACGCAGTATTTT	CSVSSGTSGRIDTQYF
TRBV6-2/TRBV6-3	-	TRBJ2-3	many	TGTGCCAGCAGTTCGAACTCAAGGAATACGCAGTATTTT	CASSSNSRNTQYF
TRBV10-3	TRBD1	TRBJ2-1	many	TGTGCCATCAGTGGACAGGGTGGAGTTTGGGAGCAGTTCTTC	CAISGQGGVWEQFF
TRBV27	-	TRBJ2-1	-	TGTGCCAGCAGCCAGAACGTATACTACGAGCAGTTCTTC	CASSQNVYYEQFF
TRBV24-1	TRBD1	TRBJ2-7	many	TGTGCCACCAGTGATTTTACAGGGGATGGCGAGCAGTACTTC	CATSDFTGDGEQYF
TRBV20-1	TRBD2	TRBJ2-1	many	TGCAGTGCTTCACAAGGAACCGGGACTAGCGGGAGAAGGGATGAGCAGTTCTTC	CSASQGTGTSGRRDEQFF
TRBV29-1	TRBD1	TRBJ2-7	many	TGCAGCGGCCAGGGACAGGGAAGCTACGAGCAGTACTTC	CSGQGQGSYEQYF
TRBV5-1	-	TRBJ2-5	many	TGCGCCAGCAGCTTTGGCACAGCTGGTGGAGAGACCCAGTACTTC	CASSFGTAGGETQYF
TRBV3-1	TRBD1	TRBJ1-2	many	TGTGCCAGCAGGCTGACAGGGGGCGAATATGGCTACACCTTC	CASRLTGGEYGYTF
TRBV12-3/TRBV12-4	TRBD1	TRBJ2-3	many	TGTGCCAGCAGGTACCAACAGGGGTGGACAGATACGCAGTATTTT	CASRYQQGWTDTQYF
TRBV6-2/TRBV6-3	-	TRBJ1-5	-	TGTGCCAGCAGTTGGGTCCCGGGACTTCCACGTCCACCTCTTAGCAATCAGCCCCAGCATTTT	CASSWVPGLPRPPLSNQPQHF